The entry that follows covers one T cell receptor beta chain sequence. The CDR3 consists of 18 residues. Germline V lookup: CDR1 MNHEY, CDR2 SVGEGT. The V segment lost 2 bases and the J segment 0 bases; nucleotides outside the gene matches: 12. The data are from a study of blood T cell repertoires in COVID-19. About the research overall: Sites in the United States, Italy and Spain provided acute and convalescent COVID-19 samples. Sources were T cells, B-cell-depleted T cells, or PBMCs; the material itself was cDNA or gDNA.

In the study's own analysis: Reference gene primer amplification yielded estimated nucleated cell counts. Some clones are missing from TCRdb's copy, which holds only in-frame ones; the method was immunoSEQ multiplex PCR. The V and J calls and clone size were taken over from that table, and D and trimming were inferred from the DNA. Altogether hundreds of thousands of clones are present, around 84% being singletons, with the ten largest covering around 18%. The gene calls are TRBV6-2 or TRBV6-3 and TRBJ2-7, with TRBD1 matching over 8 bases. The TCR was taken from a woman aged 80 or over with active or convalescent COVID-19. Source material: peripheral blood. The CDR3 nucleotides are TGTGCCAGCAGTTACGGGTGGCAGGGGGCCACACCCTCCTACGAGCAGTACTTC. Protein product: CASSYGWQGATPSYEQYF.